Only a few counts were recorded for the clone carrying this T cell receptor (beta chain). The antigen is not known. The entry originates in a study of early T cells in non-severe SARS-CoV-2 infection. Study-level background: RNA in bulk from unsorted whole blood was sequenced, and chains were unpaired.

Individual cDNA molecules carried attached unique molecular identifiers. TCRdb called the 5' RACE reads again in MiXCR, with one record for every CDR3 protein. The data hold some 80,000 distinct CDR3 sequences, with 12% observed a single time. General study findings and limits: Using VDJdb, the matching emphasized anti-spike CD8 responses while missing private and CD4 specificities.

The receptor comes from an adult who was a healthcare worker with PCR-confirmed SARS-CoV-2 infection or an uninfected control (not recorded which). The donor label of this sample is uncertain. Sequencing used whole blood, obtained at baseline.

The DNA for the CDR3 is TGTGCCAGCAGCTTGGGATCGACAATTGGCGGGGAGCTGTTTTTT. The encoded protein is CASSLGSTIGGELFF. The V gene is TRBV5-5, the J gene TRBJ2-2; no clear D. CDR1 SGHKS and CDR2 YYEKEE come from the germline V gene (reference sequence). This CDR3 is built from 15 residues. V shed 0 bases and J shed 7 bases, with 13 bases lying between them. The complete variable domain, with remaining parts taken from reference TRBV5-5 and TRBJ2-2, reads DAGVTQSPTHLIKTRGQQVTLRCSPISGHKSVSWYQQVLGQGPQFIFQYYEKEERGRGNFPDRFSARQFPNYSSELNVNALLLGDSALYLCASSLGSTIGGELFFGEGSRLTVL.